Listed below are T cell receptor beta chains from one sample, sequenced in a study of OX40 agonist ivuxolimab in advanced cancers. Libraries were prepared by immunoSEQ multiplex PCR; TCRdb keeps only in-frame clonotypes and omits some of them. The table lists 30,000 to 35,000 clones, roughly four fifths of them singletons. Sequences were derived from CD4+ or CD8+ T cells sorted from blood, sampled in a trial of the OX40 agonist ivuxolimab. Every receptor here comes from an adult with an advanced solid tumor such as melanoma, head and neck, liver or kidney cancer. The CDR3 runs from the conserved cysteine through the conserved F or W. The order of the fields is V gene, clone size, D gene, J gene, CDR3 protein, CDR3 DNA. The D gene is left open where the match is weak. Some rows have no size entry. The others give once, few or many, or a class for an expanded clone.

>TRBV29-1|NA|NA|TRBJ1-2
CSAPGGESGYTF
TGCAGCGCCCCCGGGGGGGAATCTGGCTACACCTTC
>TRBV6-5|NA|NA|TRBJ1-4
CASSYSAGDGEKLFF
TGTGCCAGCAGTTACTCTGCCGGGGATGGGGAAAAACTGTTTTTT
>TRBV27|NA|NA|TRBJ2-1
CASSLWGSYNEQFF
TGTGCCAGCAGCCTCTGGGGCTCCTACAATGAGCAGTTCTTC
>TRBV5-6|NA|NA|TRBJ2-1
CASSFGNEQFF
TGTGCCAGCAGTTTCGGCAATGAGCAGTTCTTC
>TRBV7-3|many|NA|TRBJ2-3
CASSLTSGETDTQYF
TGTGCCAGCAGCTTAACTAGCGGAGAAACAGATACGCAGTATTTT
>TRBV5-1|NA|NA|TRBJ1-4
CASSLAGIPNEKLFF
TGCGCCAGCAGCTTGGCGGGGATCCCTAATGAAAAACTGTTTTTT
>TRBV6-4|few|NA|TRBJ2-3
CASSLGHSDTQYF
TGTGCCAGCAGCCTGGGTCACTCGGATACGCAGTATTTT
>TRBV7-9|NA|NA|TRBJ1-6
CASSLGTTGSPLHF
TGTGCCAGCAGCTTAGGGACAACGGGTTCACCCCTCCACTTT
>TRBV5-3|NA|NA|TRBJ1-5
CARSLTGKGHDYSNQPQHF
TGTGCCAGAAGCTTGACAGGCAAAGGACATGACTATAGCAATCAGCCCCAGCATTTT
>TRBV28|NA|NA|TRBJ2-6
CASSNPTGTSGANVLTF
TGTGCCAGCAGTAATCCGACAGGAACCTCTGGGGCCAACGTCCTGACTTTC
>TRBV16|NA|NA|TRBJ2-7
CASSQGPGLSYEQYF
TGTGCCAGCAGCCAAGGGCCGGGGCTCTCCTACGAGCAGTACTTC
>TRBV6-5|NA|NA|TRBJ1-1
CASSSVRATSTEAFF
TGTGCCAGCAGTTCAGTGAGGGCTACGAGTACTGAAGCTTTCTTT
>TRBV27|NA|NA|TRBJ2-7
CASGSPAYEQYF
TGTGCCAGCGGGAGTCCGGCCTACGAGCAGTACTTC
>TRBV6-6|NA|TRBD1|TRBJ1-2
CASSTQGGANGYTF
TGTGCCAGCAGCACACAAGGGGGCGCGAATGGCTACACCTTC
>TRBV7-9|NA|NA|TRBJ2-1
CASSLVEGWDEQFF
TGTGCCAGCAGCTTAGTGGAGGGGTGGGATGAGCAGTTCTTC
>TRBV6-1|NA|NA|TRBJ2-7
CASSWGGHTYEQYF
TGTGCCAGCAGTTGGGGTGGACATACTTACGAGCAGTACTTC
>TRBV9|few|NA|TRBJ2-1
CASSAGISYNEQFF
TGTGCCAGCAGTGCCGGGATATCCTACAATGAGCAGTTCTTC
>TRBV28|NA|NA|TRBJ2-1
CASSFTNEQFF
TGTGCCAGCAGTTTCACTAATGAGCAGTTCTTC
>TRBV2|NA|NA|TRBJ2-1
CASRQLAREQFF
TGTGCCAGCAGGCAACTAGCTCGAGAGCAGTTCTTC
>TRBV19|NA|TRBD1|TRBJ2-2
CASREADRVEGELFF
TGTGCCAGTAGAGAGGCTGACAGGGTGGAGGGGGAGCTGTTTTTT
>TRBV11-2|NA|NA|TRBJ2-7
CASSPQLGEQYF
TGTGCCAGCAGCCCCCAACTAGGTGAGCAGTACTTC
>TRBV28|NA|NA|TRBJ2-4
CASIGLAKNIQYF
TGTGCCAGCATAGGGTTAGCCAAAAACATTCAGTACTTC
>TRBV5-5|NA|NA|TRBJ1-3
CASSLASPVISGNTIYF
TGTGCCAGCAGCTTGGCTAGTCCGGTTATCTCTGGAAACACCATATATTTT
>TRBV10-1|NA|NA|TRBJ1-1
CASKNTEAFF
TGCGCCAGTAAGAACACTGAAGCTTTCTTT
>TRBV11-3|once|TRBD1|TRBJ2-2
CASSSSGQGHPGELFF
TGTGCCAGCAGCTCCTCGGGACAGGGTCACCCCGGGGAGCTGTTTTTT
>TRBV27|NA|NA|TRBJ2-1
CASSLVLALYNEQFF
TGTGCCAGCAGTTTGGTTCTAGCGCTTTACAATGAGCAGTTCTTC
>TRBV5-4|NA|TRBD2|TRBJ2-3
CASSSPTRGGITDTQYF
TGTGCCAGCAGCTCCCCAACGCGGGGGGGTATCACAGATACGCAGTATTTT
>TRBV28|once|TRBD1|TRBJ1-5
CASSPGQRDAPQHF
TGTGCCAGCAGTCCGGGACAGCGGGACGCGCCCCAGCATTTT
>TRBV6-5|NA|TRBD2|TRBJ2-7
CASSPSDGGLNEQYF
TGTGCCAGCAGTCCTTCAGACGGGGGGTTAAACGAGCAGTACTTC
>TRBV27|NA|NA|TRBJ2-2
CASSPDQEAIGELFF
TGTGCCAGCAGCCCAGACCAGGAGGCTATCGGGGAGCTGTTTTTT
>TRBV7-9|NA|NA|TRBJ2-3
CASSLFGSADTQYF
TGTGCCAGCAGCTTATTTGGGTCCGCAGATACGCAGTATTTT
>TRBV19|NA|NA|TRBJ2-1
CASSITARDILYNEQFF
TGTGCCAGTAGTATAACGGCCCGGGACATCCTCTACAATGAGCAGTTCTTC
>TRBV11-3|NA|NA|TRBJ2-1
CASSSTRGGGSWDEQFF
TGTGCCAGCAGCTCTACCCGTGGGGGGGGCAGTTGGGATGAGCAGTTCTTC
>TRBV7-8|NA|TRBD2|TRBJ2-2
CASSLDPGGGTGELFF
TGTGCCAGCAGCTTAGATCCGGGAGGGGGCACCGGGGAGCTGTTTTTT
>TRBV4-1|NA|NA|TRBJ2-3
CASSQALGASTDTQYF
TGCGCCAGCAGCCAAGCTCTTGGGGCTAGCACAGATACGCAGTATTTT
>TRBV5-1|few|TRBD1|TRBJ2-7
CASRASTGSSYEQYF
TGCGCCAGCAGGGCCTCGACAGGGAGCTCCTACGAGCAGTACTTC
>TRBV2|NA|TRBD2|TRBJ2-3
CAREGTGGNTDTQYF
TGTGCCAGGGAGGGAACGGGGGGGAACACAGATACGCAGTATTTT
>TRBV7-6|NA|NA|TRBJ2-5
CASSSSSGEWTQYF
TGTGCCAGCAGCTCCAGTTCCGGGGAGTGGACCCAGTACTTC
>TRBV7-9|NA|TRBD1|TRBJ2-7
CASSHPTGEEQYF
TGTGCCAGCAGCCACCCTACAGGGGAAGAGCAGTACTTC
>TRBV19|few|NA|TRBJ2-1
CASSNALGDYNEQFF
TGTGCCAGTAGCAACGCCTTGGGCGATTACAATGAGCAGTTCTTC
>TRBV11-2|NA|NA|TRBJ2-5
CASSLTSQGKEETQYF
TGTGCCAGCAGCTTAACTAGTCAGGGGAAGGAAGAGACCCAGTACTTC
>TRBV30|NA|TRBD1|TRBJ2-6
CAWRSMGTGAF
TGTGCCTGGAGGTCGATGGGGACAGGGGCTTTC
>TRBV6-4|NA|TRBD2|TRBJ2-1
CASRLTSGFYNEQFF
TGTGCCAGCAGACTCACTAGCGGATTCTACAATGAGCAGTTCTTC
>TRBV19|once|NA|TRBJ2-7
CASSIGQGSYEQYF
TGTGCCAGTAGTATCGGCCAGGGGTCCTACGAGCAGTACTTC
>TRBV29-1|NA|TRBD2|TRBJ2-3
CSVEALPTSGRPLGTDTQYF
TGCAGCGTTGAAGCACTACCGACTAGCGGGAGACCTTTAGGCACAGATACGCAGTATTTT